This passage covers 13 T cell receptor beta chains from one sample sequenced in a study of molecular identifiers for immune sequencing clone quantification. TCRdb analysed the PCR reads with MiXCR anew, one entry per CDR3 protein. The table has around 320,000 distinct CDR3 sequences, roughly 24% seen once. The sample consisted of naive CD8+ T cells from blood, with Jurkat cell RNA spiked in. The subset: FACS-sorted CD8+CD4-CCR7+CD45RA+ naive T cells. Receptors originate from a human donor in good health. Some libraries in this study had Jurkat cell RNA spiked in.

Ten or more counts support this clonotype. The chain is built from TRBV7-9 and TRBJ2-7; D is perhaps TRBD1 or TRBD2 (5 bases each). Trimming removed 3 bases at V and 4 bases at J, with 16 bases between. This CDR3 spans 15 amino acids. CDR1 is SEHNR and CDR2 is FQNEAQ in the germline V gene (reference sequence). CDR3 bases: TGTGCCAGCAGCTTTGCGGATGGGGGTGGGTACGAGCAGTACTTC. The encoded protein is CASSFADGGGYEQYF.

This rearrangement joins TRBV6-2 or TRBV6-3 to TRBJ1-5; 8 bases match TRBD1. This CDR3 has 19 amino acids. CDR1 is MNHEY and CDR2 is SVGEGT in the germline V gene. V shed 0 bases, J shed 4 bases, and the junction held 14 bases outside the gene matches. This CDR3 is CASSYSGIARGQENQPQHF. The CDR3 nucleotides are TGTGCCAGCAGTTACTCGGGAATCGCCCGGGGACAGGAAAATCAGCCCCAGCATTTT.

This clonotype was recorded many times. The V call is TRBV7-3, the J call TRBJ2-1; 8 positions match TRBD1. In germline, CDR1 is SGHTA, CDR2 FQGTGA. This CDR3 region has 16 residues. Trimming cost V 1 base and J 8 bases; bases outside gene matches: 10. CDR3 residues: CASSLKAGGFGDEQFF. The CDR3, as DNA: TGTGCCAGCAGCTTAAAGGCAGGGGGCTTTGGCGATGAGCAGTTCTTC.

The rearrangement uses TRBV19 and TRBJ1-1; D uncertain. Between the trimmed V and J ends, which lost 5 bases and 5 bases, there was a span of 18 bases. The CDR3 totals 15 residues. The V gene's germline CDR1 is LNHDA and CDR2 SQIVND (reference sequence). The CDR3: CASSLQSGHLTEAFF. CDR3 coding DNA: TGTGCCAGTAGTCTTCAGAGTGGGCATTTGACTGAAGCTTTCTTT. The full variable domain, rest sourced from reference TRBV19 and TRBJ1-1, is DGGITQSPKYLFRKEGQNVTLSCEQNLNHDAMYWYRQDPGQGLRLIYYSQIVNDFQKGDIAEGYSVSREKKESFPLTVTSAQKNPTAFYLCASSLQSGHLTEAFFGQGTRLTVV.

About this clonotype: The CDR3 end shows no conserved phenylalanine or tryptophan, and so a read error is likely. V gene TRBV9 combines with J gene TRBJ1-5; 8 bases fit TRBD1. The length of the CDR3 is 15 residues. Unmatched junction bases numbered 6, after V lost 2 bases and J lost 5 bases. CDR1 is SGDLS and CDR2 is YYNGEE in the germline V gene. CDR3 residues: CASSVGTGGYQPQHY. In DNA form, the CDR3 reads TGTGCCAGCAGCGTTGGGACAGGCGGGTATCAGCCCCAGCATTAT.

In this sample, this clonotype turned up many times. The chain employs TRBV14 and TRBJ1-1; D unresolved. The CDR3 covers 11 residues. Germline CDR1 reads SGHDN; CDR2 reads FVKESK. Trimming removed 0 bases from V and 8 bases from J, with 4 bases in between. In DNA form, the CDR3 reads TGTGCCAGCAGCCAAGATGCCGAAGCTTTCTTT. This translates into CASSQDAEAFF.

As regards this clonotype: No conserved phenylalanine or tryptophan is present at the end of the CDR3, so a read error is the likely explanation. The chain joins TRBV27 to TRBJ2-6, with 11 bases lining up with TRBD1. With V trimmed by 6 bases and J by 4 bases, 8 bases remained unmatched. Germline lookup yields CDR1 MNHEY and CDR2 SMNVEV (reference sequence). This CDR3 is 17 amino acids long. The CDR3 DNA reads TGTGCCAGCAGCCGGACAGGGGGCGCATCCGGGGCCAACGTCCTGACTCTC. Translation: CASSRTGGASGANVLTL.

This clonotype has at least ten counts. The chain joins TRBV14 to TRBJ1-1, with D unresolved. The V gene's germline CDR1 is SGHDN and CDR2 FVKESK. Trimming removed 5 bases at V and 7 bases at J, with 14 bases between. This CDR3 region has 13 residues. Here the CDR3 DNA reads TGTGCCAGCAGCGTGACAAGAAGTGGTGAAGCTTTCTTT. Its protein product is CASSVTRSGEAFF.

This clonotype was observed a handful of times. CDR3 DNA sequence: TGTGCCAGCAGTTTAGGAGGGCTCGAAGATACGCAGTATTTT. Translation gives CASSLGGLEDTQYF. The V and J genes are TRBV12-3 or TRBV12-4 and TRBJ2-3, with D possibly matching TRBD2 (5 bases). This CDR3 comprises 14 residues. Trimming cost V 1 base and J 5 bases, with 10 bases left between them.

The chain joins TRBV20-1 to TRBJ2-1; 9 bases map to TRBD2. CDR1 DFQATT and CDR2 SNEGSKA come from the germline V gene (reference sequence). The length of the CDR3 is 13 residues. V trimming: 6 bases; J trimming: 4 bases; junction bases outside the gene matches: 4. The CDR3 sequence is CSARLAEYNEQFF. Written as DNA, the CDR3 is TGCAGTGCGAGACTAGCGGAGTACAATGAGCAGTTCTTC.

This clonotype was detected many times. The chain couples TRBV9 to TRBJ1-1, with unresolved D. Trimming pared 2 bases from V and 5 bases from J, leaving 10 bases between. In germline, CDR1 is SGDLS, CDR2 YYNGEE. The CDR3 sequence is 13 residues long. The CDR3 here is CASSVRTGTEAFF. In DNA form, the CDR3 reads TGTGCCAGCAGCGTCCGGACGGGGACTGAAGCTTTCTTT.

The chain uses TRBV4-1 and TRBJ1-3; 9 nucleotides align to TRBD1. Per the germline V gene, CDR1 is MGHRA and CDR2 is YSYEKL. The CDR3 contains 16 residues. V lost 4 bases to trimming and J lost 5 bases; unmatched junction nucleotides: 9. CDR3 loop: CASSPGTGPARNTIYF. The CDR3 DNA reads as TGCGCCAGCAGCCCCGGGACAGGGCCGGCTAGAAACACCATATATTTT.

This clonotype was found many times. This rearrangement joins TRBV25-1 to TRBJ2-3; D is unresolved. Germline lookup yields CDR1 MGHDK and CDR2 SYGVNS. The V end was cut by 0 bases, the J end by 0 bases, with 7 bases between. CDR3 length: 15 residues. CDR3 DNA: TGTGCCAGCAGTGAATACACCGCTAGCACAGATACGCAGTATTTT. Encoded protein: CASSEYTASTDTQYF.